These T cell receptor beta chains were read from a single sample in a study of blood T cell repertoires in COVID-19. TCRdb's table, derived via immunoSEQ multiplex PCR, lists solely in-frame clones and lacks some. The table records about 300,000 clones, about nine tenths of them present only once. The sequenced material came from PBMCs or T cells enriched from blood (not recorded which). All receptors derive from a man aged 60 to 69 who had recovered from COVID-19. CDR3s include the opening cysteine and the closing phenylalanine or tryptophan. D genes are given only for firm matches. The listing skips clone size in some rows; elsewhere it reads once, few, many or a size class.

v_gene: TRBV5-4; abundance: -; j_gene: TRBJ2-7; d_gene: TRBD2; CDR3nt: TGTGCCAGCAGCTCCCCCCCGACTAGCTTTCAGCAGTACTTC; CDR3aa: CASSSPPTSFQQYF
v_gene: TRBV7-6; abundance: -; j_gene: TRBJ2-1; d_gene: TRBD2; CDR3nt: TGTGCCAGCAGCTTAGCGCCTAGCGGGAGGAATGAGCAGTTCTTC; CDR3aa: CASSLAPSGRNEQFF
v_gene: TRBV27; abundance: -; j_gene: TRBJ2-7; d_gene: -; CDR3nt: TGTGCCAGCAGTTTATGGGTAACAGTGAATACCTACGAGCAGTACTTC; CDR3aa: CASSLWVTVNTYEQYF
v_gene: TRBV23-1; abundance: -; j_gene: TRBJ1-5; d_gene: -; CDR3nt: TGCGCCGGCCTTTTCAGGCTGGATCAGCCCCAGCATTTT; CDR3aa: CAGLFRLDQPQHF
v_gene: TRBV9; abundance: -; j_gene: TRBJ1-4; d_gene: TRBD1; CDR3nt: TGTGCCAGCAGCGTAGACGGGACAGGGGCTGAAAAACTGTTTTTT; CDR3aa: CASSVDGTGAEKLFF
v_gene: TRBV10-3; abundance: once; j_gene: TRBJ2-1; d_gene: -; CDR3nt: TGTGCCATCAGTGAACAACAGGGACAGCAGTTCTTC; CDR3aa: CAISEQQGQQFF
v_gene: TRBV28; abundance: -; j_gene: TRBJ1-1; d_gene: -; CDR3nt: TGTGCCAGCAGACCGCCCGACACCCCTGGGACTGAAGCTTTCTTT; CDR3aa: CASRPPDTPGTEAFF
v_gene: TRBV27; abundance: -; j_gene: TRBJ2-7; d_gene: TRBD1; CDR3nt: TGTGCCAGCAGTCTTGTCCTGACAGGGGAGTACGAGCAGTACTTC; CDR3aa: CASSLVLTGEYEQYF
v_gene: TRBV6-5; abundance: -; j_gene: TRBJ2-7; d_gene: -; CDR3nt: TGTGCCAGCAGTTACGAGCCCCGGGATGAGCAGTACTTC; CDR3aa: CASSYEPRDEQYF
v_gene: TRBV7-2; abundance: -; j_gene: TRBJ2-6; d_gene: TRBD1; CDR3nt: TGTGCCAGCAGCTTATCTTCGACAGGGTCTGGGGCCAACGTCCTGACTTTC; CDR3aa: CASSLSSTGSGANVLTF
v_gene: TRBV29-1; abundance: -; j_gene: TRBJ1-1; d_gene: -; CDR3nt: TGCAGCGTTGAAGGTACGGGACTACTGAACACTGAAGCTTTCTTT; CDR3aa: CSVEGTGLLNTEAFF
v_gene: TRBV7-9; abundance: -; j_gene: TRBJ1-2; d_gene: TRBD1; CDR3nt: TGTGCCAGCAGCCGAGGACAGGGGGCCTCTGGCTACACCTTC; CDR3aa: CASSRGQGASGYTF
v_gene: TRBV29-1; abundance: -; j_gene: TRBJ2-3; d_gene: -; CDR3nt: TGCAGCGTTGTGGGGCAGGGGTCAGATACGCAGTATTTT; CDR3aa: CSVVGQGSDTQYF
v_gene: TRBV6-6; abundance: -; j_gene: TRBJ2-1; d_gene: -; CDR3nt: TGTGCCATCAGCCAGGATTACAATGAGCAGTTCTTC; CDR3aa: CAISQDYNEQFF
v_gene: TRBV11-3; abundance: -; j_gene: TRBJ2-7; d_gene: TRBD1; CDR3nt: TGTGCCAGCAGCTCAGAGACAGGGTACGAGCAGTACTTC; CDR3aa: CASSSETGYEQYF
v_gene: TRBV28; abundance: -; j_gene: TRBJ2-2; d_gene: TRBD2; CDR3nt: TGTGCCAGCAGTTTGCCGACTAGCGGCTACCTTCGCACCGGGGAGCTGTTTTTT; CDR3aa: CASSLPTSGYLRTGELFF
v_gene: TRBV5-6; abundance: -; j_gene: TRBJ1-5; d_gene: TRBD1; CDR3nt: TGTGCCAGCAGCCGGGACAGACTTAATCAGCCCCAGCATTTT; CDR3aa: CASSRDRLNQPQHF
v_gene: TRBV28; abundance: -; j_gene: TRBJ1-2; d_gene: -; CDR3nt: TGTGCCAGCAGTTCCATTGGACAGCCCGCGGGTGGCTACACCTTC; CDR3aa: CASSSIGQPAGGYTF
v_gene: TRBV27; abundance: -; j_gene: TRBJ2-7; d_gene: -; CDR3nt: TGTGCCAGCAGTTTATTGTGGCAGGGGAGAGCCTACGAGCAGTACTTC; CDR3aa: CASSLLWQGRAYEQYF
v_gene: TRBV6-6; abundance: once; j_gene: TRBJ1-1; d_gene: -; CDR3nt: TGTGCCAGCAGTTACTCACGCGCAAGTCAATCTGAAGCTTTCTTT; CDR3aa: CASSYSRASQSEAFF
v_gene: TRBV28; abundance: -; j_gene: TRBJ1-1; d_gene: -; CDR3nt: TGTGCCAGCAGTTCTCCCGCGACAGGAATGAACACTGAAGCTTTCTTT; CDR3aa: CASSSPATGMNTEAFF
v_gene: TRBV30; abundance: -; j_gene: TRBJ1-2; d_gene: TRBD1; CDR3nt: TGTGCCTGGAGTCCCCGGGACAGAGGTGGCTACACCTTC; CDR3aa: CAWSPRDRGGYTF